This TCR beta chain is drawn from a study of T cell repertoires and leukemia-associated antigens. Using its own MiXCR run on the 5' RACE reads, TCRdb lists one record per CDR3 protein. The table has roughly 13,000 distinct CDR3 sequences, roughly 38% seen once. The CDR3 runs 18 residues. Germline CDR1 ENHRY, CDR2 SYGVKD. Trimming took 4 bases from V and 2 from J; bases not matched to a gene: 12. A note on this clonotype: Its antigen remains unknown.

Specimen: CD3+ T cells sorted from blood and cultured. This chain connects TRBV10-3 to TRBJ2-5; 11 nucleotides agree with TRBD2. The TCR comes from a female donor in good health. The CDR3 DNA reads TGTGCCATCAGTGGCGGGACTAGCGGCCCCGGGGCGCAAGAGACCCAGTACTTC. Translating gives CAISGGTSGPGAQETQYF.